The sequence of this T cell receptor (beta chain) was determined in a study of T-cell reconstitution after alpha-beta-depleted transplantation in children. Using unique molecular identifiers, the investigators prepared the TCRbeta library. TCRdb redid the calling of the PCR reads with MiXCR, one entry per CDR3 protein. The table lists about 400,000 distinct CDR3 sequences, roughly 21% of them singletons, with 3.8% in the top ten. Deletions cut 6 bases from V and 4 bases from J, with 14 bases between. Germline V gene lookup returns CDR1 MDHEN and CDR2 SYDVKM. The CDR3 runs to 14 residues. This sample comprised PBMCs from the stem cell graft donor, obtained from the stem cell graft. The gene calls are TRBV28 and TRBJ2-3; maybe TRBD2 (6 bases). This clonotype originated in a human donor who donated a stem cell graft to a child with acute myeloid leukemia. CDR3: CASSPWRDSDTQYF. CDR3 DNA sequence: TGTGCCAGCAGCCCATGGCGGGATTCAGATACGCAGTATTTT.